This T cell receptor (beta chain) originates from a study of CD8+ T cells in alopecia areata. Study-wide points: In lesional scalp, particularly from alopecia totalis/universalis, clonality was higher than in normal scalp. Patients displayed less clarity in TCR sharing than mice, a finding possibly related to HLA.

Concerning this clone: Its specificity is not known.

The investigators collected lesional scalp punch biopsies and peripheral blood from alopecia areata patients. Separation by sorting yielded CD4+ and CD8+ T cells from PBMCs. Trimming removed 2 bases from V and 1 base from J; junction bases left unmatched: 7. CDR3 length: 16 residues. Germline V gives CDR1 KGHSH, CDR2 LQKENI. cDNA reverse transcribed from extracted RNA served as the sequencing template. The method was immunoSEQ multiplex PCR; TCRdb's version includes in-frame clones alone and lacks a portion of them. Of more than 95,000 clones in the sample, roughly two fifths were seen once. The clonotype originates from a human donor with alopecia areata. Sequencing was performed on CD4+ T cells sorted from blood. The chain has TRBV18 and TRBJ2-5; 7 bases match TRBD1. The DNA of the CDR3 is TGTGCCAGCTCACCAAGAAGTTCAGGGGGCCAAGAGACCCAGTACTTC. Protein: CASSPRSSGGQETQYF. The full variable domain, completed using reference TRBV18 and TRBJ2-5, is NAGVMQNPRHLVRRRGQEARLRCSPMKGHSHVYWYRQLPEEGLKFMVYLQKENIIDESGMPKERFSAEFPKEGPSILRIQQVVRGDSAAYFCASSPRSSGGQETQYFGPGTRLLVL.